Presented here are 18 T cell receptor beta chains from one specimen sequenced in a study of PD-1 blockade in classical Hodgkin lymphoma (TCRdb year 2020). Explained via the paper, the time point label denotes: cycle 2 day 1 (C2D1) of nivolumab. Every trial patient had relapsed after autologous stem cell transplantation, and cohorts A, B and C differed in prior brentuximab vedotin exposure. The protocol used for the library was the immunoSEQ multiplex PCR assay. Here the immuneACCESS table is served through TCRdb, limited to in-frame sequences with V and J called. Missing clones are a known gap in these copies; in checked studies unresolved V genes cover under half, and the rest lacks a known reason. The sample includes roughly 28,000 clones, with approximately 66% observed a single time. The ten largest clones capture roughly 24% of the sample. Sequenced here: peripheral blood mononuclear cells (PBMCs), sampled before the second cycle of nivolumab. The receptor source for this set is a human donor with classical Hodgkin lymphoma.

The V and J genes are TRBV30 and TRBJ2-2, with no clear D. Trimming cost V 6 bases and J 0 bases, with 17 bases left between them. From germline, CDR1 is GTSNPN and CDR2 SVGIG (reference sequence). The CDR3 totals 16 residues. The CDR3 bases are TGTGCCTGCTCGAGAGCCCTGCGATCGAACACCGGGGAGCTGTTTTTT. It specifies CACSRALRSNTGELFF.

This clone turned up a few times. The chain uses TRBV2 and TRBJ2-2, with 10 nucleotides matching TRBD2. J was trimmed by 7 bases and V by 2 bases; bases with no gene match: 7. Germline CDR1 SNHLY, CDR2 FYNNEI. CDR3 length: 16 amino acids. The CDR3 is CASSETSGNDVGELFF. The DNA of the CDR3 is TGTGCCAGCAGTGAAACTAGCGGGAATGATGTCGGGGAGCTGTTTTTT.

The V gene is TRBV18, the J gene TRBJ2-3; TRBD2 is a possible D gene (5 bases). The CDR3 contains 17 residues. V lost 2 bases and J 0 bases, leaving 15 bases between the germline ends. CDR1 and CDR2 from the germline V gene are KGHSH and LQKENI. The CDR3 sequence: CASSPMGAGSSTDTQYF. The CDR3 DNA follows: TGTGCCAGCTCACCAATGGGAGCAGGTTCTAGCACAGATACGCAGTATTTT.

In its sample, this clone was seen a few times. The J gene is TRBJ2-2, the V gene TRBV27; 7 bases are a match to TRBD1. This CDR3 contains 15 residues. J lost 2 bases, V lost 5 bases, and 5 bases had no gene match. Germline assignment: CDR1 MNHEY and CDR2 SMNVEV (reference sequence). The CDR3: CASSLDRINTGELFF. The CDR3 coding sequence is TGTGCCAGCAGTCTGGACAGGATTAACACCGGGGAGCTGTTTTTT.

The V gene is TRBV6-9, the J gene TRBJ1-2, with D possibly being TRBD1 (6 bases). The CDR3 consists of 13 residues. Germline lookup yields CDR1 MNHGY and CDR2 SVAAGI. Trimming cost V 4 bases and J 8 bases, with 14 bases left between them. CDR3 DNA: TGTGCCAGCAGTTTCGGGGGCATGGGCGGCTACACCTTC. This gives the protein CASSFGGMGGYTF.

This clone was seen a few times. The genes are TRBV5-1 and TRBJ2-7, with TRBD1 identical over 8 bases. The V gene end was trimmed by 6 bases and the J gene end by 5 bases; junction bases not matched to a gene: 7. Germline CDR1 is SGHRS and CDR2 is YFSETQ. The CDR3 is 13 residues long. The CDR3 here is CASKLAGGDEQYF. CDR3 sequence (DNA): TGCGCCAGCAAACTCGCAGGGGGCGACGAGCAGTACTTC.

This clone came up once. This chain connects TRBV9 to TRBJ1-3; D is unresolved. V was cut by 3 bases and J by 5 bases, with 15 bases left in between. The CDR3 is 15 residues long. In germline, CDR1 is SGDLS, CDR2 YYNGEE. The CDR3: CASSDEGPARNTIYF. In DNA form, the CDR3 reads TGTGCCAGCAGCGACGAGGGCCCAGCTAGAAACACCATATATTTT.

The chain recombines TRBV7-3 with TRBJ2-7; TRBD2 matches at 8 bases. Germline CDR1 is SGHTA and CDR2 is FQGTGA. There are 14 residues in the CDR3. V lost 1 base, J lost 5 bases, and 4 bases stayed unmatched. The CDR3 loop reads CASSLRGLGNEQYF. DNA for the CDR3: TGTGCCAGCAGCTTAAGGGGACTAGGGAACGAGCAGTACTTC.

The V call is TRBV27, the J call TRBJ1-6, with TRBD1 matching 7 bases. The junction had 5 bases not matched to a gene; V was cut back by 5 bases and J by 10 bases. CDR1 and CDR2 from the germline V gene are MNHEY and SMNVEV (reference sequence). This CDR3 has 13 residues. DNA of the CDR3: TGTGCCAGCAGTGTTACAGGGGAGTCACCCCTCCACTTT. It encodes CASSVTGESPLHF.

The J gene is TRBJ1-6, the V gene TRBV25-1, with no clear D. With 1 base removed from V and 2 bases from J, the gap between germline ends came to 6 bases. This CDR3 region has 15 residues. The V gene's germline CDR1 is MGHDK and CDR2 SYGVNS. The DNA for the CDR3 is TGTGCCAGCAGTGAATCCACGACCTATAATTCACCCCTCCACTTT. Its protein product is CASSESTTYNSPLHF.

This clone was found once. The V gene is TRBV10-3, the J gene TRBJ2-2, with a tentative D call TRBD2 (7 bases). The CDR3 is made up of 16 amino acids. Germline V lookup: CDR1 ENHRY, CDR2 SYGVKD. V was trimmed by 4 bases and J by 2 bases, leaving 14 bases between them. The CDR3 DNA follows: TGTGCCATCAGTGGGCGCGGGGGCCTTAACACCGGGGAGCTGTTTTTT. It specifies CAISGRGGLNTGELFF.

The rearrangement uses TRBV7-2 and TRBJ2-7, with TRBD2 identical over 11 bases. The CDR3 sequence is 14 residues long. CDR1 SGHTA and CDR2 FQGNSA come from the germline V gene. V shed 3 bases and J 3 bases; nucleotides not matched to a gene: 1. The CDR3 DNA follows: TGTGCCAGCAGCTTGACTAGCGGGAACTACGAGCAGTACTTC. It translates to CASSLTSGNYEQYF.

This chain's CDR3 is CASSSNLAGGKETQYF. CDR3 bases: TGCGCCAGCAGCTCCAACTTAGCGGGGGGGAAAGAGACCCAGTACTTC. The rearrangement links TRBV5-1 to TRBJ2-5, with TRBD2 matching over 11 bases. The CDR3 covers 16 residues. Germline V gene sequence: CDR1 SGHRS, CDR2 YFSETQ. Trimming at V came to 3 bases and at J to 3 bases, leaving 7 bases not matched to a gene.

This clone has more than one count but fewer than ten. This chain uses TRBV7-3 with TRBJ2-2, with TRBD2 matching over 10 bases. The CDR3 is made up of 14 amino acids. Germline CDR1 reads SGHTA; CDR2 reads FQGTGA. V trimming: 5 bases; J trimming: 7 bases; junction bases outside the gene matches: 4. The CDR3 DNA reads TGTGCCAGCAGCCCTAGCGGGAGAGACGGGGAGCTGTTTTTT. This sequence encodes CASSPSGRDGELFF.

In DNA, the CDR3 is TGTGCCAGCAGCTTGGGTGACAGCCACTCAACTAATGAAAAACTGTTTTTT. Protein sequence: CASSLGDSHSTNEKLFF. The chain links TRBV5-6 to TRBJ1-4, with D perhaps TRBD1 (5 bases). The ends were cut back, 0 bases at V and 0 bases at J, with 12 bases in the middle. Germline values: CDR1 SGHDT, CDR2 YYEEEE. This CDR3 has 17 amino acids.

On this clone: The junction shows a germline mismatch at one end, possibly a read error. V gene TRBV6-4 combines with J gene TRBJ1-1; D call uncertain. The CDR3 runs to 13 residues. CDR1 and CDR2 (germline): MRHNA, SNTAGT. CDR3 sequence (DNA): TGTGCCATCAGTGATGGGGAGAACACTGAAGCTTTCTTT. It encodes CAISDGENTEAFF.

V gene TRBV2 combines with J gene TRBJ1-4, with 9 bases that match TRBD1. V was pared by 3 bases and J by 10 bases, with 6 bases of the junction left unmatched. The germline CDR1 and CDR2 sequences are SNHLY and FYNNEI. The CDR3 consists of 14 residues. The CDR3, as DNA: TGTGCCAGCAGTGACGGGACAGGGCGGGGAAAACTGTTTTTT. Translation: CASSDGTGRGKLFF.

V usage is TRBV27 and J usage is TRBJ2-3; 8 bases align to TRBD1. After removal of 3 bases from V and 1 base from J, the junction contained 3 bases not matched to a gene. This CDR3 is 15 amino acids long. CDR1 and CDR2 (germline): MNHEY, SMNVEV (reference sequence). The CDR3 loop is CASSLRGQGTDTQYF. The DNA of the CDR3 is TGTGCCAGCAGTTTGCGGGGACAGGGCACAGATACGCAGTATTTT.